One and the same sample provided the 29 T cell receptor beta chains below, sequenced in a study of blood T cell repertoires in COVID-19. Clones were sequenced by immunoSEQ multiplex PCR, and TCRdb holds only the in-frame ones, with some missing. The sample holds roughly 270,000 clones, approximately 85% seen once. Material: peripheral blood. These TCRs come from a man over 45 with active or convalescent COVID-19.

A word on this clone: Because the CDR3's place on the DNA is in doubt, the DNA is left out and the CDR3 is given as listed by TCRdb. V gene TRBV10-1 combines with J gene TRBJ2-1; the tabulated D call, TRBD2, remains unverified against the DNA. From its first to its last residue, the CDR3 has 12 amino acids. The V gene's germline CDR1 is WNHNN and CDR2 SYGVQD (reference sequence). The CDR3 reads CASSTSSYEQFF.

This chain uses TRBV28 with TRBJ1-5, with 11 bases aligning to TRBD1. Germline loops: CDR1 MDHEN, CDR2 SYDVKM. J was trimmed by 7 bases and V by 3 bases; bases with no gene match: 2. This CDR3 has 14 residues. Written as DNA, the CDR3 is TGTGCCAGCAGTTTTGGACAGGGGGCCCAGCCCCAGCATTTT. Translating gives CASSFGQGAQPQHF.

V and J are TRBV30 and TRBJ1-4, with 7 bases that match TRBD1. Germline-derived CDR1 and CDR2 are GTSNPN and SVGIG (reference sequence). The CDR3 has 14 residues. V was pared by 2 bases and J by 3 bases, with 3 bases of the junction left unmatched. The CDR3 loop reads CAWSRGRANEKLFF. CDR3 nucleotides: TGTGCCTGGAGTAGGGGGCGAGCTAATGAAAAACTGTTTTTT.

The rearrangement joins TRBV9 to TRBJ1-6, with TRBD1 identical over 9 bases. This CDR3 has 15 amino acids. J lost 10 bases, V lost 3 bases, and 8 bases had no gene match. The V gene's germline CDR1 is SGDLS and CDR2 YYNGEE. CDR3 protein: CASSGRGDRDSPLHF. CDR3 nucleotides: TGTGCCAGCAGCGGCCGGGGGGACAGGGACTCACCCCTCCACTTT.

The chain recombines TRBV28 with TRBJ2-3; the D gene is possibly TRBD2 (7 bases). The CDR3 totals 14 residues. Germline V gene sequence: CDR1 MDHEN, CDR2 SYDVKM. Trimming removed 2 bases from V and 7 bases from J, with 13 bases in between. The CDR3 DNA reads TGTGCCAGCAGTTTAAGGGGGGGCAGGTATACGCAGTATTTT. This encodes CASSLRGGRYTQYF.

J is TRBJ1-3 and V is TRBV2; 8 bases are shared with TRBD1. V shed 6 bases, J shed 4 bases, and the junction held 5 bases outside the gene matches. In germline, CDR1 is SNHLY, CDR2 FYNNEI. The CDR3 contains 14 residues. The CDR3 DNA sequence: TGTGCCAGCAGCACCGGGACAGGAGGAAACACCATATATTTT. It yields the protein CASSTGTGGNTIYF.

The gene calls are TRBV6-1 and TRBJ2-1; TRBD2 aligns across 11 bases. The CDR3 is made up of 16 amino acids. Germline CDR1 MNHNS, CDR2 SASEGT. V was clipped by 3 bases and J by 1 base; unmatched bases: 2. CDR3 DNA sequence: TGTGCCAGCAGTGAGCTAGCGGGAGGTTCCTACAATGAGCAGTTCTTC. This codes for CASSELAGGSYNEQFF.

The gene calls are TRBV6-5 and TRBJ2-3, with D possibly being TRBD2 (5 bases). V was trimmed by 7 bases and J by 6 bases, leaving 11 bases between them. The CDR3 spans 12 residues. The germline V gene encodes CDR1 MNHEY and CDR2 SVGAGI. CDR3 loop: CASTHPGDTQYF. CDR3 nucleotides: TGTGCCAGCACCCATCCGGGGGATACGCAGTATTTT.

CDR3 in amino acids: CASSQAGQNYGYTF. CDR3 DNA sequence: TGTGCCAGCAGCCAAGCGGGACAGAACTATGGCTACACCTTC. The chain links TRBV3-1 (or the pseudogene TRBV3-2) to TRBJ1-2; 7 bases fit TRBD1. V shed 1 base, J shed 2 bases, and the junction held 1 base outside the gene matches. The CDR3 extends over 14 amino acids. The germline gives CDR1 LGHDT, CDR2 YNNKEL (reference sequence).

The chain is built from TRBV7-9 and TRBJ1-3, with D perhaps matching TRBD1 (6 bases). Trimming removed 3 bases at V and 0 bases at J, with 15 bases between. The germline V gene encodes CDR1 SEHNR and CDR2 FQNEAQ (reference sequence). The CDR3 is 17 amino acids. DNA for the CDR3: TGTGCCAGCAGCTTGATATTGGGGGCGAACTCTGGAAACACCATATATTTT. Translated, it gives CASSLILGANSGNTIYF. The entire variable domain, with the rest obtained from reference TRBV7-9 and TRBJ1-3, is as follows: DTGVSQNPRHKITKRGQNVTFRCDPISEHNRLYWYRQTLGQGPEFLTYFQNEAQLEKSRLLSDRFSAERPKGSFSTLEIQRTEQGDSAMYLCASSLILGANSGNTIYFGEGSWLTVV.

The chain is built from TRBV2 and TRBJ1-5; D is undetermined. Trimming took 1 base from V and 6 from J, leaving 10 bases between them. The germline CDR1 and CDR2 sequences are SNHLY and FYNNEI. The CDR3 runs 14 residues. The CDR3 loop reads CASSEVQLGQPQHF. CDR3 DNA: TGTGCCAGCAGTGAAGTACAGCTGGGTCAGCCCCAGCATTTT.

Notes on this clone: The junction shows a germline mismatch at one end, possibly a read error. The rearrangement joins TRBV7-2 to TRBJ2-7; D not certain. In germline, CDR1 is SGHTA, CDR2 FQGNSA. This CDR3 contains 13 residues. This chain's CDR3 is CASSVASHGEQYF. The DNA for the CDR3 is TGTGCCAGCAGCGTAGCTTCCCACGGGGAGCAGTACTTC.

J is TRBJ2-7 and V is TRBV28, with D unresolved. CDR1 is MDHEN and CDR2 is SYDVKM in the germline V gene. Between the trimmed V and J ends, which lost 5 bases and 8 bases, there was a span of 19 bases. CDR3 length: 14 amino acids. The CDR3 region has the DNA TGTGCCAGCAGTACCCGTGGTGAGGTTGAGAAGCAGTACTTC. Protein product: CASSTRGEVEKQYF.

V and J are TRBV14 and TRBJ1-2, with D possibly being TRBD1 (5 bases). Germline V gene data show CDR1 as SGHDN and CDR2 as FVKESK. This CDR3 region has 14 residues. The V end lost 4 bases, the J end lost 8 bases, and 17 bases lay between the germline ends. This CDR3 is CASSPLEPSGGYTF. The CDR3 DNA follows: TGTGCCAGCAGCCCCCTTGAACCCTCAGGGGGCTACACCTTC.

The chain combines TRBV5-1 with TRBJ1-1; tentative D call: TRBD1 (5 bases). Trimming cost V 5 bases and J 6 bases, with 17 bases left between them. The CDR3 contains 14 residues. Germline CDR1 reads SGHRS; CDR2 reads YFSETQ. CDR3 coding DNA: TGCGCCAGCAGTTTAAGAACAGGCGCGGCTGAAGCTTTCTTT. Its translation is CASSLRTGAAEAFF.

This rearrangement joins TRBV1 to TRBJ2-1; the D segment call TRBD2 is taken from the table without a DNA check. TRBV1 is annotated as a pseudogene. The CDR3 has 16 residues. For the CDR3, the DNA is TGCACCAGCAGCCTATCCCCTAGCGGGGCCTACAATGAGCAGTTCTTC. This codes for CTSSLSPSGAYNEQFF.

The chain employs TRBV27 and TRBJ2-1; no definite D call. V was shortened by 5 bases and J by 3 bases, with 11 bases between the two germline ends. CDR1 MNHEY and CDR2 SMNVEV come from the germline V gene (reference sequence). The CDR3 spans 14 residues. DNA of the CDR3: TGTGCCAGCAGTCTCACGCGAGTCTACAATGAGCAGTTCTTC. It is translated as CASSLTRVYNEQFF.

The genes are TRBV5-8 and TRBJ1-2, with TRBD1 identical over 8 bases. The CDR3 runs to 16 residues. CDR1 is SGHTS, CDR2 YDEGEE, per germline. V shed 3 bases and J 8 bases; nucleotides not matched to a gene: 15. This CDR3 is CASSYRIGQGGKGYTF. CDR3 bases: TGTGCCAGCAGCTACCGTATCGGACAGGGAGGGAAAGGCTACACCTTC.

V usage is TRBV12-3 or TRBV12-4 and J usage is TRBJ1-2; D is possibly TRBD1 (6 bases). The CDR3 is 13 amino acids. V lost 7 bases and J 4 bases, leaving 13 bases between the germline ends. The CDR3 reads CASTPDRTYGYTF. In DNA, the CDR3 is TGTGCCAGCACCCCCGACAGGACCTATGGCTACACCTTC.

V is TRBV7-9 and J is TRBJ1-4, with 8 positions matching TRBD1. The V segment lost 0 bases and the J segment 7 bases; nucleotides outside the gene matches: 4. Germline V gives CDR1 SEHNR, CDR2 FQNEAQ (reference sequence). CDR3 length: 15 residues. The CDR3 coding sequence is TGTGCCAGCAGCTTAGCGGCAGGGGGCAGTGAAAAACTGTTTTTT. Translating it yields CASSLAAGGSEKLFF.

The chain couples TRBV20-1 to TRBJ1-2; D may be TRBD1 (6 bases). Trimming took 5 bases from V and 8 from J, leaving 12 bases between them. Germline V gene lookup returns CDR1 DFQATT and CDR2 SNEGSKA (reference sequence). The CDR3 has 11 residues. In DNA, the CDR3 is TGCAGTGCTGAAAACAGGGAAGGCTACACCTTC. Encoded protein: CSAENREGYTF.

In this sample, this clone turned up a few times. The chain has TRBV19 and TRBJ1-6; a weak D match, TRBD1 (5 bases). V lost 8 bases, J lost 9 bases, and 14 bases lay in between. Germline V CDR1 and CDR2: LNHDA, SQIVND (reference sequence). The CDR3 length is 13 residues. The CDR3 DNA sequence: TGTGCCAGTTCCTGGGAGGGGAGTTCACCCCTCCACTTT. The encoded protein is CASSWEGSSPLHF. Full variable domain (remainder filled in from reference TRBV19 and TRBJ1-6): DGGITQSPKYLFRKEGQNVTLSCEQNLNHDAMYWYRQDPGQGLRLIYYSQIVNDFQKGDIAEGYSVSREKKESFPLTVTSAQKNPTAFYLCASSWEGSSPLHFGNGTRLTVT.

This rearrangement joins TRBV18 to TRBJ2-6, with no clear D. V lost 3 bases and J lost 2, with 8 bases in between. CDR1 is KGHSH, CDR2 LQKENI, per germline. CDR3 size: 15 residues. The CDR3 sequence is CASSPGVAGANVLTF. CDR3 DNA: TGTGCCAGCTCACCTGGAGTGGCTGGGGCCAACGTCCTGACTTTC.

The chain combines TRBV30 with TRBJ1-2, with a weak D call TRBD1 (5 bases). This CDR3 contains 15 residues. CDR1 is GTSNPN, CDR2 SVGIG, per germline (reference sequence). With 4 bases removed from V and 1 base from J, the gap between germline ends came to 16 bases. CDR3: CAWIPLGLVNYGYTF. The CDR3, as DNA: TGTGCCTGGATCCCCTTGGGGCTGGTTAACTATGGCTACACCTTC.

CDR3 protein: CASAEGQRIYTGELFF. Written as DNA, the CDR3 is TGTGCCAGCGCGGAGGGACAGAGAATATACACCGGGGAGCTGTTTTTT. V and J are TRBV25-1 and TRBJ2-2, with D perhaps matching TRBD1 (7 bases). The CDR3 sequence is 16 residues long. Germline-derived CDR1 and CDR2 are MGHDK and SYGVNS. V dropped 8 bases and J dropped 3 bases, with 19 bases sitting between them.

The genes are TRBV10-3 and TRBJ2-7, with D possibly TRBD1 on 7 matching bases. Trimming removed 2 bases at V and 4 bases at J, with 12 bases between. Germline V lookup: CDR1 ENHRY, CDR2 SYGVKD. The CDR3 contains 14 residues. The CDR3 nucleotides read TGTGCCATCAGTGAGGGAGGGGGCAATTACGAGCAGTACTTC. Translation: CAISEGGGNYEQYF.

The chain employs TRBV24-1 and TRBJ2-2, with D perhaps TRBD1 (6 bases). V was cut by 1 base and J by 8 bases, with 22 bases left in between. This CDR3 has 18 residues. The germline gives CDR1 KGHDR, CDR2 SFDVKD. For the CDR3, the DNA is TGTGCCACCAGTGATTTTTCCGCGGTAGGGGGATATTCAGGGGAGCTGTTTTTT. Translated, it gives CATSDFSAVGGYSGELFF.

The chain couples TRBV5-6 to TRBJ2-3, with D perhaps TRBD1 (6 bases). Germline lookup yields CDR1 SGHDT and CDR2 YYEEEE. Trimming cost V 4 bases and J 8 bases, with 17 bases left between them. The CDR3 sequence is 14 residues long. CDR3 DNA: TGTGCCAGCAGCCATGACACAGGGTCGGGTACGCAGTATTTT. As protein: CASSHDTGSGTQYF.

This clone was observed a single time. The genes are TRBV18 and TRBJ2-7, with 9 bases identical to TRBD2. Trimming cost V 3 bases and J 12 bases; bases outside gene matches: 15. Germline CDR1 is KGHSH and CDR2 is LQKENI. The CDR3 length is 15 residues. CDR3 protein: CASSPLAGESKMWYF. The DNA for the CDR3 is TGTGCCAGCTCACCCTTAGCGGGAGAGTCAAAAATGTGGTACTTC.